The source of this T cell receptor beta chain is a study of blood T cell repertoires in COVID-19. Whole-study context: There were acute and convalescent COVID-19 samples, and they came from the United States, Italy and Spain. Nucleic acid was either cDNA or gDNA, and it came from T cells, B-cell-depleted T cells, or PBMCs.

Methods used by the authors: It was from reference gene primer amplification that nucleated cell counts were estimated. Measured with immunoSEQ multiplex PCR; TCRdb has only the in-frame clones, and not every one. V, J and clone size are those of that table, while D and trimming were read from the DNA. Among 10,000 to 15,000 clones listed, 75% to 90% were seen once. CDR3 length equals 16 residues. V dropped 4 bases and J dropped 7 bases, with 18 bases sitting between them. CDR1 SGHDT and CDR2 YYEEEE come from the germline V gene. The receptor was derived from a human donor in a cohort sampled during active COVID-19. V gene TRBV5-6 combines with J gene TRBJ1-6; no reliable D call. The specimen sequenced was peripheral blood. The chain's CDR3 is CASSPRVTRINSPLHF. In DNA form, the CDR3 reads TGTGCCAGCAGCCCGAGGGTTACAAGGATCAATTCACCCCTCCACTTT.